This is a list of T cell receptor beta chains from one sample in a study of blood T cell repertoires in COVID-19. Clones were read by immunoSEQ multiplex PCR, and TCRdb kept only the in-frame ones, dropping some. Here the sample spans 180,000 or so clones, about 84% being singletons. The sequencing sample was made of PBMCs or T cells enriched from blood (not recorded which). The receptors derive from a man aged 40-55 years with acute COVID-19. The CDR3 runs from the conserved cysteine through the conserved F or W. A D gene is named only where the DNA matches it firmly. Clone sizes are given selectively: once, few, many, or a class where the clone is expanded.

clone_size d_call cdr3_length j_call v_call cdr3_aa cdr3_nt
NA TRBD1 16 TRBJ1-1 TRBV11-2 CASSVNRGGMNTEAFF TGTGCCAGCAGCGTCAACAGGGGTGGGATGAACACTGAAGCTTTCTTT
once NA 16 TRBJ2-1 TRBV18 CASSRPRLLANNEQFF TGTGCCAGCTCCCGCCCCCGGCTCCTAGCCAACAATGAGCAGTTCTTC
NA TRBD2 11 TRBJ2-7 TRBV28 CASRGLYEQYF TGTGCCAGCAGGGGACTATACGAGCAGTACTTC
NA TRBD1 15 TRBJ1-3 TRBV28 CASRGGQDSGNTIYF TGTGCCAGCAGGGGGGGACAGGACTCTGGAAACACCATATATTTT
NA NA 15 TRBJ1-2 TRBV5-1 CASAPFGEENYGYTF TGCGCCAGCGCCCCATTTGGGGAGGAAAACTATGGCTACACCTTC
NA NA 13 TRBJ2-1 TRBV7-9 CASSLGEYNEQFF TGTGCCAGCAGCTTAGGAGAATACAATGAGCAGTTCTTC
NA TRBD2 15 TRBJ2-7 TRBV7-8 CASSVVAGETYEQYF TGTGCCAGCAGCGTAGTGGCGGGAGAGACCTACGAGCAGTACTTC
NA NA 14 TRBJ2-2 TRBV6-6 CASIPRVSTGELFF TGTGCCAGCATTCCTCGCGTTTCCACCGGGGAGCTGTTTTTT
NA NA 15 TRBJ1-1 TRBV4-1 CASSPTDRSNTEAFF TGCGCCAGCAGCCCAACGGACAGATCGAACACTGAAGCTTTCTTT
NA NA 12 TRBJ1-1 TRBV28 CASTYSNTEAFF TGTGCCAGCACCTACAGCAACACTGAAGCTTTCTTT
few NA 13 TRBJ1-1 TRBV28 CASSFILNTEAFF TGTGCCAGCAGCTTTATCTTGAACACTGAAGCTTTCTTT
NA TRBD2 13 TRBJ2-5 TRBV3-1/TRBV3-2 CASRLAGGETQYF TGTGCCAGCAGATTAGCGGGTGGGGAGACCCAGTACTTC
NA NA 15 TRBJ1-2 TRBV19 CASSIGRTDNYGYTF TGTGCCAGTAGTATAGGCCGCACTGATAACTATGGCTACACCTTC
few TRBD2 16 TRBJ2-7 TRBV27 CASSPRGLAGVNEQYF TGTGCCAGCAGTCCCCGGGGACTAGCGGGAGTTAACGAGCAGTACTTC
NA TRBD1 13 TRBJ1-5 TRBV30 CAWSQQGAEPQHF TGTGCCTGGAGTCAACAGGGGGCCGAGCCCCAGCATTTT
once NA 16 TRBJ2-6 TRBV28 CASIRHGSSGANVLTF TGTGCCAGCATCCGTCACGGGAGCTCTGGGGCCAACGTCCTGACTTTC
NA NA 17 TRBJ2-7 TRBV4-1 CASSPKKGVLSSYEQYF TGCGCCAGCAGCCCCAAAAAAGGGGTCCTCAGTTCATACGAGCAGTACTTC
NA NA 14 TRBJ1-5 TRBV2 CASSEISVDQPQHF TGTGCCAGCAGTGAAATATCGGTCGATCAGCCCCAGCATTTT
NA NA 14 TRBJ2-1 TRBV4-3 CASSQEEAYNEQFF TGCGCCAGCAGCCAAGAGGAGGCTTACAATGAGCAGTTCTTC
NA TRBD1 14 TRBJ2-5 TRBV28 CASTGRGRVETQYF TGTGCCAGCACGGGCAGGGGGCGCGTAGAGACCCAGTACTTC
once NA 16 TRBJ2-1 TRBV7-2 CASSLTASATYNEQFF TGTGCCAGCAGCTTAACGGCTAGCGCCACCTACAATGAGCAGTTCTTC
NA NA 13 TRBJ2-5 TRBV7-6 CASSSLAEETQYF TGTGCCAGCAGCTCGTTAGCGGAAGAGACCCAGTACTTC
NA NA 16 TRBJ1-5 TRBV7-7 CASSSPGTLRGGPQHF TGTGCTAGCAGCTCGCCCGGGACACTCCGTGGGGGGCCCCAGCATTTT
NA NA 17 TRBJ2-2 TRBV4-3 CASSQAGPGVDTGELFF TGCGCCAGCAGCCAAGCCGGACCGGGAGTTGACACCGGGGAGCTGTTTTTT
NA TRBD2 17 TRBJ2-5 TRBV3-1/TRBV3-2 CASSQGSCSGKQETQYF TGTGCCAGCAGCCAAGGGTCGTGTAGCGGGAAACAAGAGACCCAGTACTTC
NA TRBD1 14 TRBJ2-1 TRBV6-6 CASGGTGTGNEQFF TGTGCCAGCGGGGGGACAGGGACGGGGAATGAGCAGTTCTTC
NA TRBD2 18 TRBJ2-1 TRBV18 CASSPGTSGRQRGDEQFF TGTGCCAGCTCACCAGGGACTAGCGGGAGGCAAAGGGGCGATGAGCAGTTCTTC
NA TRBD1 15 TRBJ2-2 TRBV28 CASRRQGPVTGELFF TGTGCCAGCAGACGACAGGGACCGGTGACCGGGGAGCTGTTTTTT
once NA 12 TRBJ2-5 TRBV12-3/TRBV12-4 CASSQLGKTQYF TGTGCCAGCAGCCAGCTAGGCAAGACCCAGTACTTC
many NA 12 TRBJ2-3 TRBV5-6 CASSSLTDTQYF TGTGCCAGCAGCTCCCTCACAGATACGCAGTATTTT
many NA 13 TRBJ1-2 TRBV3-1/TRBV3-2 CASSQDLRYGYTF TGTGCCAGCAGCCAAGATTTGCGCTATGGCTACACCTTC
NA NA 14 TRBJ2-7 TRBV5-1 CASSFDGAWNEQYF TGCGCCAGCAGCTTCGATGGGGCCTGGAACGAGCAGTACTTC
NA TRBD2 15 TRBJ2-7 TRBV4-1 CASSQGSGRSYEQYF TGCGCCAGCAGCCAAGGGAGCGGGAGGTCCTACGAGCAGTACTTC
NA NA 17 TRBJ2-5 TRBV11-2 CASSSAEGVVRQETQYF TGTGCCAGCAGCTCTGCGGAGGGAGTTGTCCGCCAAGAGACCCAGTACTTC
NA TRBD1 15 TRBJ1-1 TRBV27 CASSLRGQARAEAFF TGTGCCAGCAGTTTACGGGGACAGGCCCGGGCTGAAGCTTTCTTT
NA TRBD1 11 TRBJ1-1 TRBV2 CASSYDRGLFF TGTGCCAGCAGCTACGACAGGGGGTTGTTCTTT
NA NA 15 TRBJ1-1 TRBV7-9 CASSSPAGGDTEAFF TGTGCCAGCAGCTCCCCAGCGGGAGGGGACACTGAAGCTTTCTTT
NA NA 14 TRBJ2-7 TRBV5-1 CASSVGPNSDEQYF TGCGCCAGCAGCGTAGGACCCAATAGCGACGAGCAGTACTTC
NA TRBD1 15 TRBJ2-7 TRBV27 CASTYGRGHTYEQYF TGTGCCAGCACCTACGGCAGGGGGCATACCTACGAGCAGTACTTC
NA NA 15 TRBJ2-3 TRBV25-1 CASSSGEVSTDTQYF TGTGCCAGCAGTAGTGGGGAGGTCAGCACAGATACGCAGTATTTT
NA NA 12 TRBJ2-1 TRBV28 CASTTPYNEQFF TGTGCCAGCACTACCCCCTACAATGAGCAGTTCTTC
NA TRBD1 14 TRBJ2-7 TRBV9 CASSVGDRAYEQYF TGTGCCAGCAGCGTTGGGGACAGAGCCTACGAGCAGTACTTC
NA TRBD2 18 TRBJ2-1 TRBV11-2 CASSLRPGTSGSYNEQFF TGTGCCAGCAGCCTACGGCCGGGTACTAGCGGTTCCTACAATGAGCAGTTCTTC
NA TRBD1 15 TRBJ2-1 TRBV19 CASRSTGGSYNEQFF TGTGCCAGTAGGTCGACAGGGGGTTCCTACAATGAGCAGTTCTTC
NA NA 14 TRBJ2-7 TRBV4-1 CASSQERQFYEQYF TGCGCCAGCAGCCAAGAACGCCAGTTCTACGAGCAGTACTTC
NA TRBD1 16 TRBJ2-5 TRBV18 CASSAGQGTHQETQYF TGTGCCAGCTCAGCCGGACAGGGGACCCACCAAGAGACCCAGTACTTC
once NA 16 TRBJ1-5 TRBV2 CASSTGTGRYDQPQHF TGTGCCAGCAGCACCGGGACCGGGAGGTACGATCAGCCCCAGCATTTT
NA NA 16 TRBJ1-6 TRBV5-4 CASSLEGHVRNSPLHF TGTGCCAGCAGCTTAGAGGGCCATGTGCGTAATTCACCCCTCCACTTT
NA TRBD2 17 TRBJ2-7 TRBV19 CASSIAPGLAGAREQYF TGTGCCAGTAGTATAGCCCCGGGACTAGCGGGAGCCAGGGAGCAGTACTTC
NA NA 15 TRBJ2-1 TRBV13 CASSSRLDSYNEQFF TGTGCCAGCAGTTCCCGACTCGACTCCTACAATGAGCAGTTCTTC
NA NA 15 TRBJ1-2 TRBV28 CASRENRVLGYGYTF TGTGCCAGCAGGGAAAACAGGGTCCTCGGCTATGGCTACACCTTC
NA TRBD1 17 TRBJ1-6 TRBV3-1/TRBV3-2 CASRHGLGQGRNSPLHF TGTGCCAGCAGGCACGGATTAGGACAGGGGCGGAATTCACCCCTCCACTTT
NA NA 13 TRBJ2-7 TRBV23-1 CASLFPGDYEQYF TGCGCCAGCCTTTTTCCCGGAGACTACGAGCAGTACTTC
NA NA 14 TRBJ1-3 TRBV6-1 CASSDAVSGNTIYF TGTGCCAGCAGTGATGCAGTCTCTGGAAACACCATATATTTT
once NA 18 TRBJ1-2 TRBV6-2/TRBV6-3 CASSYSLRFGSSDYGYTF TGTGCCAGCAGTTACTCGCTGCGGTTCGGGTCTAGCGACTATGGCTACACCTTC